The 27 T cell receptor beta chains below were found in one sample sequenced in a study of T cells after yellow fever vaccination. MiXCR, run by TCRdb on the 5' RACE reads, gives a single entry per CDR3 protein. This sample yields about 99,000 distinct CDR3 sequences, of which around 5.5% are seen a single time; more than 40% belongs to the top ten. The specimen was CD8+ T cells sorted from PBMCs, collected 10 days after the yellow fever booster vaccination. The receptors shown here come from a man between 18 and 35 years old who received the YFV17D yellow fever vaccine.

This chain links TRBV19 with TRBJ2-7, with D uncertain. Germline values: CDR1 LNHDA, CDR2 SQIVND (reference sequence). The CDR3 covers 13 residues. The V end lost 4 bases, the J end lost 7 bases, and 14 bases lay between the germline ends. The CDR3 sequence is CASSRIPAGEQYF. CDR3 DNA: TGTGCCAGTAGTAGGATCCCCGCCGGAGAGCAGTACTTC. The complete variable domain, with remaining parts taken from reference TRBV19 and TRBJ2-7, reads DGGITQSPKYLFRKEGQNVTLSCEQNLNHDAMYWYRQDPGQGLRLIYYSQIVNDFQKGDIAEGYSVSREKKESFPLTVTSAQKNPTAFYLCASSRIPAGEQYFGPGTRLTVT.

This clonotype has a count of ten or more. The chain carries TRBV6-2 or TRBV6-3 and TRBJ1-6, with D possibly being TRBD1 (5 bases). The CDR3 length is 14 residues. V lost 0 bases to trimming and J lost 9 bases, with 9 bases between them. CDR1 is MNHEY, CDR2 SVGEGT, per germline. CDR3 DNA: TGTGCCAGCAGTTACTCGGGGGGGACTTCACCCCTCCACTTT. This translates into CASSYSGGTSPLHF.

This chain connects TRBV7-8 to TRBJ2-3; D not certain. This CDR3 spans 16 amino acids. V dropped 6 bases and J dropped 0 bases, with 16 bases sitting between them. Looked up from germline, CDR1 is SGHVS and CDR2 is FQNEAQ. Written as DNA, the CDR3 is TGTGCCAGCAGTGAAGTCCGTCCCCACAGCACAGATACGCAGTATTTT. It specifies CASSEVRPHSTDTQYF.

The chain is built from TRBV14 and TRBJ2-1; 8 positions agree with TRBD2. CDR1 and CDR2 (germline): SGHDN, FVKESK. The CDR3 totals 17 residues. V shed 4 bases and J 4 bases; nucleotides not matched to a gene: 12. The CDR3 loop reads CASSPLDAGGIYNEQFF. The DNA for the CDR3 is TGTGCCAGCAGCCCCCTTGATGCGGGGGGTATTTACAATGAGCAGTTCTTC.

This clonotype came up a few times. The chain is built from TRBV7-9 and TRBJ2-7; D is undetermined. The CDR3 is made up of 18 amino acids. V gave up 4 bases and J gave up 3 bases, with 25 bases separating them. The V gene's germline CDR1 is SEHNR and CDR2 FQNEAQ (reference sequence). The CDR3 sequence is CASSSPLHRGSSGYEQYF. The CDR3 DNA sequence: TGTGCCAGCAGCTCCCCCCTCCACCGCGGTTCTAGTGGCTACGAGCAGTACTTC.

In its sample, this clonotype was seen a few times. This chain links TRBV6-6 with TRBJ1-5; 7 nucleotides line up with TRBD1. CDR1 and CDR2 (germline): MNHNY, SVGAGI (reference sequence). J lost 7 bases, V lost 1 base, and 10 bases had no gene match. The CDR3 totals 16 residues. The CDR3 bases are TGTGCCAGCAGTTACTTGGGGGCAGGGGGACGACAGCCCCAGCATTTT. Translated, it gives CASSYLGAGGRQPQHF.

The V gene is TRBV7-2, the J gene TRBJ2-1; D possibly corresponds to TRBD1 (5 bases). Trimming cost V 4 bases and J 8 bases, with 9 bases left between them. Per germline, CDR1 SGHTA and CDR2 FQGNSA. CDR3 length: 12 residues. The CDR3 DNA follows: TGTGCCAGCAGCTCCAAGGGGCATGAGCAGTTCTTC. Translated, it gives CASSSKGHEQFF.

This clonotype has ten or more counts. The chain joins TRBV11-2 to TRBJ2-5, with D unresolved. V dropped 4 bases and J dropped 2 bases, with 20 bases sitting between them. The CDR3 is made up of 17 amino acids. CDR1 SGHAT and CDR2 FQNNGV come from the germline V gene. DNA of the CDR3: TGTGCCAGCAGCTCAGATCGGTGGACCCTGGGGCAAGAGACCCAGTACTTC. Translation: CASSSDRWTLGQETQYF.

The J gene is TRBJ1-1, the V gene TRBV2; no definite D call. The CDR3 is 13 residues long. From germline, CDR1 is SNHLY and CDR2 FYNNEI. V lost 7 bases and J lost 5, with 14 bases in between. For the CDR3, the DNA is TGTGCCAGCAATAAGGGAGGATATACTGAAGCTTTCTTT. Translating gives CASNKGGYTEAFF.

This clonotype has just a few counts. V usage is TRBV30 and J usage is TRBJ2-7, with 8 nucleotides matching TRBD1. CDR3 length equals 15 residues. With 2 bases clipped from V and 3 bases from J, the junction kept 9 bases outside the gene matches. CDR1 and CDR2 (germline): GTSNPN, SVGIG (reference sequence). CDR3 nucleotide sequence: TGTGCCTGGAGTCCCAACAGGGGGTTCCTCTACGAGCAGTACTTC. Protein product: CAWSPNRGFLYEQYF.

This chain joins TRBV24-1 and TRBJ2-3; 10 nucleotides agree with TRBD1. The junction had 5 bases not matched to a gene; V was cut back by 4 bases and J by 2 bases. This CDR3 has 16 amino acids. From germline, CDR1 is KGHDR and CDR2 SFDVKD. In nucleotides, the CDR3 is TGTGCCACCAGTGAGCAGGGACAGGGGAACACAGATACGCAGTATTTT. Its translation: CATSEQGQGNTDTQYF.

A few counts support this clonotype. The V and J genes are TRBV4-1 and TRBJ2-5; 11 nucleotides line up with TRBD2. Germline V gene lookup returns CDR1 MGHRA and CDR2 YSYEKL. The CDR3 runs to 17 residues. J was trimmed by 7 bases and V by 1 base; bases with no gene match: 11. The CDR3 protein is CASSQVLLAGAPRTQYF. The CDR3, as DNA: TGCGCCAGCAGCCAAGTCTTACTAGCGGGGGCCCCCAGGACCCAGTACTTC.

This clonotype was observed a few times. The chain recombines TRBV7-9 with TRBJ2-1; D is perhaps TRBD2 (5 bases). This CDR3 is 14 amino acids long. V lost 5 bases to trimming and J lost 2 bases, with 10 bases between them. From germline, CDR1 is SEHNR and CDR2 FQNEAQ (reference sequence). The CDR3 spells CASSPTGTYNEQFF. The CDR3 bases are TGTGCCAGCAGCCCGACCGGGACCTACAATGAGCAGTTCTTC.

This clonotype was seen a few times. The CDR3 is CASSLASSVHEQYF. In nucleotides, the CDR3 is TGTGCCAGCAGCTTGGCCTCTTCCGTCCACGAGCAGTACTTC. The genes are TRBV5-4 and TRBJ2-7; D gene ambiguous. V gave up 0 bases and J gave up 5 bases, with 12 bases separating them. Germline assignment: CDR1 SGHNT and CDR2 YYREEE (reference sequence). The CDR3 contains 14 residues.

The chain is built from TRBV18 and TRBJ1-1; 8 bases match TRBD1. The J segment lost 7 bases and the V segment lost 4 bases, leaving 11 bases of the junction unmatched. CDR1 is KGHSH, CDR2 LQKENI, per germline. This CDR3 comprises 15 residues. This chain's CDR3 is CASSRRGTGNFEAFF. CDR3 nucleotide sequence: TGTGCCAGCTCACGCAGAGGGACAGGAAACTTTGAAGCTTTCTTT. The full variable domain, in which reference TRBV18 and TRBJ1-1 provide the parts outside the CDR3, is NAGVMQNPRHLVRRRGQEARLRCSPMKGHSHVYWYRQLPEEGLKFMVYLQKENIIDESGMPKERFSAEFPKEGPSILRIQQVVRGDSAAYFCASSRRGTGNFEAFFGQGTRLTVV.

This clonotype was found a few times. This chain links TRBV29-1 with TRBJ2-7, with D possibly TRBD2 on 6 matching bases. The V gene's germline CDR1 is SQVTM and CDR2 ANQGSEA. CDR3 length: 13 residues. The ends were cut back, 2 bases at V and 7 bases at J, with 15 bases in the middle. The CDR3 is CSVESGAGREQYF. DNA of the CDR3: TGCAGCGTTGAATCGGGCGCGGGGAGAGAGCAGTACTTC.

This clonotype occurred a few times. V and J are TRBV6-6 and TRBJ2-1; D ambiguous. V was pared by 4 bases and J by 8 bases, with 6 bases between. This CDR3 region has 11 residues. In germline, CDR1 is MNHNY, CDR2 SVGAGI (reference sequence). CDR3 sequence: CASSFAHEQFF. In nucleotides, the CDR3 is TGTGCCAGCAGTTTCGCCCATGAGCAGTTCTTC.

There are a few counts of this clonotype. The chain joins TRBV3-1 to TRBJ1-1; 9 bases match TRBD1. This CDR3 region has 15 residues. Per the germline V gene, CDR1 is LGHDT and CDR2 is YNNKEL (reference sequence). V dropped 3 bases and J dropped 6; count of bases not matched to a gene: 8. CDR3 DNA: TGTGCCAGCAGCCATCTCGGGACAGGGATCCCTGAAGCTTTCTTT. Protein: CASSHLGTGIPEAFF.

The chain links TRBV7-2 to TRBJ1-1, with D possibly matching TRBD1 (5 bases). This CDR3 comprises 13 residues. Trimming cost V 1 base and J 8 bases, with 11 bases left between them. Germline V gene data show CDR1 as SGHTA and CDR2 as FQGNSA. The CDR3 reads CASSLVSGREAFF. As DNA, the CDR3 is TGTGCCAGCAGCTTAGTTTCGGGGCGCGAAGCTTTCTTT. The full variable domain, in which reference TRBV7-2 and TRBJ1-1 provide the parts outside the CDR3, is GAGVSQSPSNKVTEKGKDVELRCDPISGHTALYWYRQSLGQGLEFLIYFQGNSAPDKSGLPSDRFSAERTGGSVSTLTIQRTQQEDSAVYLCASSLVSGREAFFGQGTRLTVV.

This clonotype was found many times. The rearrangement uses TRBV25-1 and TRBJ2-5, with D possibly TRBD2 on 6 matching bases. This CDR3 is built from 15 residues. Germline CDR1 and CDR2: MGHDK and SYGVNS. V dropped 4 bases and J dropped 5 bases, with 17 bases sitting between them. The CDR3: CASSVGTVAVETQYF. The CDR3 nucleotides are TGTGCCAGCAGTGTTGGGACTGTCGCGGTTGAGACCCAGTACTTC.

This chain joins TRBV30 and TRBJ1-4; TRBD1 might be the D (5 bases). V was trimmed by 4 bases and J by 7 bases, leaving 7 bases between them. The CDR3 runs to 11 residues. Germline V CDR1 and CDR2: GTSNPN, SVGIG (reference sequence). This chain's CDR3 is CAWNRGEKLFF. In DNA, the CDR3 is TGTGCCTGGAATAGGGGTGAAAAACTGTTTTTT.

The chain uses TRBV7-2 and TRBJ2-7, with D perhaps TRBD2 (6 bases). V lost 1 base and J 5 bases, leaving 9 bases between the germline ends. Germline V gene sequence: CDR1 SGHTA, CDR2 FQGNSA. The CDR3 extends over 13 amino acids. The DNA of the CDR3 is TGTGCCAGCAGCTTAGGGGGGGTTAACGAGCAGTACTTC. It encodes CASSLGGVNEQYF.

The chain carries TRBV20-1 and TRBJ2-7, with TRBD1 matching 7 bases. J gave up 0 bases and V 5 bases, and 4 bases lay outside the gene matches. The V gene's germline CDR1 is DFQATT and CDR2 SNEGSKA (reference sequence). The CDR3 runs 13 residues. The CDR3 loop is CSAPRDSSYEQYF. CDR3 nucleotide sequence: TGCAGTGCTCCTCGGGACAGCTCCTACGAGCAGTACTTC.

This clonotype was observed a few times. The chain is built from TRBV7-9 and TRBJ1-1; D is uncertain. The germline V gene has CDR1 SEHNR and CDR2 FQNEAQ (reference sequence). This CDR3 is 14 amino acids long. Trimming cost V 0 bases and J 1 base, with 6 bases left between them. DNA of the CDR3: TGTGCCAGCAGCTTAGCACAGAGGAACACTGAAGCTTTCTTT. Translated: CASSLAQRNTEAFF.

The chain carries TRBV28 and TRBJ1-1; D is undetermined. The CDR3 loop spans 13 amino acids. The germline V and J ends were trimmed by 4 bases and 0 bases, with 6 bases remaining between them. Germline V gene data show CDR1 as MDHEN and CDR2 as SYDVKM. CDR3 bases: TGTGCCAGCAGTTATAATCTGAACACTGAAGCTTTCTTT. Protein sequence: CASSYNLNTEAFF. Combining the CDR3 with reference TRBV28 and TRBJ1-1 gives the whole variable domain DVKVTQSSRYLVKRTGEKVFLECVQDMDHENMFWYRQDPGLGLRLIYFSYDVKMKEKGDIPEGYSVSREKKERFSLILESASTNQTSMYLCASSYNLNTEAFFGQGTRLTVV.

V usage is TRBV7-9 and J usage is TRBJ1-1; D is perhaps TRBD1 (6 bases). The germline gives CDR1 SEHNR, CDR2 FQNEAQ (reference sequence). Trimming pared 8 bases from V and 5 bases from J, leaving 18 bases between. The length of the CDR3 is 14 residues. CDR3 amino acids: CASPRGGLATEAFF. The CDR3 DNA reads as TGTGCCAGCCCTAGGGGGGGGCTGGCGACTGAAGCTTTCTTT.

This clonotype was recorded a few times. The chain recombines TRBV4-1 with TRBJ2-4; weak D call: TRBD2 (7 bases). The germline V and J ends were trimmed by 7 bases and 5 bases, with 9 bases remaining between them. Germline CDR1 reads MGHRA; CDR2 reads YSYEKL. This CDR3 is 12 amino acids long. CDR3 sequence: CASKGGENIQYF. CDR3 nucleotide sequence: TGCGCCAGCAAGGGGGGGGAAAACATTCAGTACTTC.